This T cell receptor (beta chain) was identified in a study of blood T cell repertoires in COVID-19 (dated by TCRdb to about 2020). Regarding the research as a whole: The collaborator samples originated in the United States, Italy and Spain and spanned the acute and convalescent phases of COVID-19. The prospective study material was composed of cDNA or gDNA derived from T cells, B-cell-depleted T cells, or PBMCs. Deeply sampled blood TCRbeta repertoires from subjects exposed to, actively infected with, or recovered from COVID-19 were included in the dataset. The repertoires were released in a freely available public database intended as a resource for research on the immune response to SARS-CoV-2. The samples were drawn from the first 160 participants of the ongoing ImmuneRACE study and from over 950 subjects provided by 6 global collaborators. Sample metadata almost always included a de-identified subject ID, COVID-19 status, age in years and sex. Where available, HLA class I and class II types were obtained from metadata supplied by the sample provider rather than from assay-based typing.

TCRbeta CDR3 regions were amplified from genomic DNA by means of the immunoSEQ Assay, a bias-controlled multiplex PCR. In the original analysis: The number of nucleated cells in each sample was estimated by amplification of reference gene primers within the assay. To quantify the absolute abundance of each unique TCRbeta CDR3 rearrangement, sequence reads were collapsed and filtered. For each sample, productive Simpson clonality was calculated by taking the square root of Simpson's diversity index across productive rearrangements. TCRdb took over this immuneACCESS table, retaining in-frame rearrangements with V and J assigned. Such tables are incomplete; in checked studies, under half of the missing clones stem from an unresolved V gene, and the remainder is unexplained. That table supplies the V and J calls and clone size; D and trimming were determined from the DNA. In this sample the table shows roughly 200,000 clones, around nine tenths of which occur a single time. About 6% of the sample lies in the top ten.

With regard to this clone: Its target antigen remains unknown. Qualities for individual bases were not recorded, and no much larger clone is one base off.

Another Seattle source contributed samples from volunteer blood donors who had recovered from COVID-19. Each collaborating institution followed its own protocols to collect whole blood in K2EDTA tubes. For TCRbeta analysis, collaborator samples were shipped as frozen whole blood, as isolated PBMCs, or as DNA extracted from either sample type. Study-level results and caveats: How much clinical and demographic metadata was included differed by source and by participant, and the metadata was provided uncurated.

Sequences SGHTA (CDR1) and FQGNSA (CDR2) are obtained from the germline V gene. Measured from the cysteine to the phenylalanine, the CDR3 is 13 residues long. Only CDR3 DNA is held: 39 bases, read in frame from base 1. V is pared back by 1 base and J by 9 bases, with 10 bases lying between the germline termini. The chain couples TRBV7-2 to TRBJ2-1; the D gene assignment is ambiguous. Sample: peripheral blood. The TCR sequence derives from a man in his sixties who had recovered from COVID-19. The CDR3 here reads CASSLVGLTEQFF. The nucleotide sequence is TGTGCCAGCAGCTTAGTGGGCCTAACTGAGCAGTTCTTC. Reference TRBV7-2 and TRBJ2-1 genes cover what lies past the CDR3, so the full variable domain is GAGVSQSPSNKVTEKGKDVELRCDPISGHTALYWYRQSLGQGLEFLIYFQGNSAPDKSGLPSDRFSAERTGGSVSTLTIQRTQQEDSAVYLCASSLVGLTEQFFGPGTRLTVL.